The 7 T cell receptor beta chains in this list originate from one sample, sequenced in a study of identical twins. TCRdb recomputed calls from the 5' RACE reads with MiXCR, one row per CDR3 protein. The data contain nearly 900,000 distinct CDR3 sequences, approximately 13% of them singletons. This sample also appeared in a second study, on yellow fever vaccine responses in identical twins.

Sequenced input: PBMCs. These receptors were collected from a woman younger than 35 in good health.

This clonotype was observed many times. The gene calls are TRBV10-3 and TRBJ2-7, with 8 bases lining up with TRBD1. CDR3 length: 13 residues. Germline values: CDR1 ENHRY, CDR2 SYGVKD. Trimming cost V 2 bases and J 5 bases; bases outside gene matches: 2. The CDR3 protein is CAISEPGGNEQYF. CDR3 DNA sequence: TGTGCCATCAGTGAGCCAGGGGGCAACGAGCAGTACTTC.

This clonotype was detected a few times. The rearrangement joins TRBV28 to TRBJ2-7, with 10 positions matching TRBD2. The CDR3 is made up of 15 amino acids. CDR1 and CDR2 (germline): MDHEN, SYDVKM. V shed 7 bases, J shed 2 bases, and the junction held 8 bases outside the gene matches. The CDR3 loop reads CASNRLAGPPYEQYF. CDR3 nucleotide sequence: TGTGCCAGCAATCGACTAGCGGGCCCCCCCTACGAGCAGTACTTC.

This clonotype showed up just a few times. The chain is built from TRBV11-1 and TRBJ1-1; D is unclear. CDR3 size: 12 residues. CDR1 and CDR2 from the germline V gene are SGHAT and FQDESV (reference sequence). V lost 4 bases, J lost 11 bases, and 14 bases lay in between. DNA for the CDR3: TGTGCCAGCAGCTGGGGATCACCCGGGGCTTTCTTT. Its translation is CASSWGSPGAFF.

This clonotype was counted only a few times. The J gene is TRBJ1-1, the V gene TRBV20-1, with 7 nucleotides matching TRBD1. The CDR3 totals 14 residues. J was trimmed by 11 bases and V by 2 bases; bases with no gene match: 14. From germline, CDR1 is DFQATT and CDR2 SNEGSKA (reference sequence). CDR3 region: CSARHPPQGGFAFF. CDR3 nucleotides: TGCAGTGCTAGACATCCCCCCCAGGGGGGGTTTGCTTTCTTT.

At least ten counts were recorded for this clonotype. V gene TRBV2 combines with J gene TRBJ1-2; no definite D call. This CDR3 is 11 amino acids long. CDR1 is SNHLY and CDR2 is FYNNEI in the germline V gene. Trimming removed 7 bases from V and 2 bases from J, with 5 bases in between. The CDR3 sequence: CASTENYGYTF. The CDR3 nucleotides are TGTGCCAGCACGGAGAACTATGGCTACACCTTC.

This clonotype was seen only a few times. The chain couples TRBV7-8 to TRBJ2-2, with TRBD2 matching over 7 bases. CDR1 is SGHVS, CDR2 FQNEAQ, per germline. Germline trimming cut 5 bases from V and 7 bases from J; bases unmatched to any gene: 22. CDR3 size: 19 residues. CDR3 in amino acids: CASSTHLGPTGGPSGELFF. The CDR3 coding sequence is TGTGCCAGCAGCACCCACCTGGGGCCTACGGGGGGACCTAGCGGGGAGCTGTTTTTT.

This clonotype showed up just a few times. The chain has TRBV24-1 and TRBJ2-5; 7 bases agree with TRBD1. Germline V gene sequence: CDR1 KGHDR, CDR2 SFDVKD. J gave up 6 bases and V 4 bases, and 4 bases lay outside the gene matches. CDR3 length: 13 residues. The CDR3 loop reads CATSEGQSKTQYF. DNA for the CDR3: TGTGCCACCAGTGAGGGACAGAGCAAGACCCAGTACTTC.